This TCR beta chain was retrieved from a study of blood T cells in healthy people across ages (dated by TCRdb to 2015 to 2017). At the level of the whole study: In model experiments, roughly one uniquely barcoded TCR beta cDNA molecule per two T cells was captured by template switching. The study measured age-related changes in TCR beta repertoire diversity using deep sequencing normalized with unique cDNA molecular identifiers. Four age groups were formed from the donors: young (average approximately 17 years), middle-aged (more than 35), aged (62) and long-lived (about 80). To avoid experimental bias, donors of different ages were randomly spread across the sequencing lanes. Two additional independent replicas of 1 million unique cDNA reads from the same blood draw were analyzed for two donors (one aged 18 to 29 and one aged 80 or older). The paper's findings and limits, for the study overall: There was a strong correlation between observed TCR beta diversity and the percentage of naive T cells measured by flow cytometry. Donor CMV infection status was unknown, potentially confounding age-related changes in expanded clonotypes. Bulk unsorted PBMC profiling prevented conclusive comparison of naive and antigen-experienced compartments. As age increased, observed TCR beta diversity per million T cells dropped in a roughly linear way, and a significant reduction was already evident by age 40. Estimates of total diversity from one million sequenced T cells were regarded as lower bounds and underestimates. The long-lived group showed more naive CD4+ T cells, fewer expanded clones and increased TCR diversity than the aged group, suggesting age selection.

CDR1 and CDR2 are read off the germline V gene as SQVTM and ANQGSEA. Spanning cysteine to phenylalanine, the CDR3 consists of 12 amino acids. The read is trimmed to its CDR3 DNA, 36 bases read in frame from base 1. V is clipped by 7 bases and J by 3 bases, and the sequence between their germline boundaries is 12 bases long. A word on this clonotype: Its specific antigen is unknown. A much bigger clone sits one base away, suggesting this may be a read error.

Donors were under 40 systemically healthy Caucasian individuals from Russia aged roughly 6 to 90 years. Each donor gave around 9.9 milliliters of peripheral blood, collected into EDTA-treated Vacutainer tubes. PBMCs were isolated by Ficoll-Paque density-gradient centrifugation, with at least 6 million obtained per sample. Trizol reagent was used to extract total RNA from the PBMCs, yielding at least 6 micrograms per sample. For every donor, an aliquot of PBMCs went through flow cytometry to measure the percentages of naive CD45RAhigh/CD27high T cells. To prepare the library, 5' RACE was applied. A second roughly 7 to 11 cycle PCR used a sample-barcoded 5' primer and a J-beta primer mix. Each TCR beta cDNA molecule received a unique molecular identifier from a template-switch 5' adaptor carrying 12 random nucleotides. At least 2.5 million CDR3-containing paired-end reads were obtained from each sample. First-strand cDNA was synthesized from all RNA with the Mint cDNA synthesis kit, primed by a TRBC-specific oligonucleotide. All cDNA was treated with uracil-DNA glycosylase and then went through a first 18-cycle PCR with the universal primers M1SS and BC2_uni_R. The authors' pipeline ran thus. Normalization of each sample was performed by random selection of 1 million high-quality reads, each carrying a distinct molecular identifier. Instead of being binned into consensus sequences, reads that shared molecular identifiers were thrown out. CDR3 identification, clonotype clustering and error correction used MiTCR with a Q25 quality threshold and the strictest error-elimination algorithm. A nonparametric unseen species model using Euler transformation provided a lower-bound estimate of total TCR beta diversity. Using fastp at Q25 and MiXCR, TCRdb reprocessed the public reads and kept productive beta chains. When rows share a CDR3 protein, they turn into one entry using the most common DNA and genes. The V and J calls shown here were made by TCRdb, not taken from the authors' results. Present in this sample are 1,800,000 or so distinct CDR3 sequences, around 42% of which were seen just once. The ten biggest clones cover 23% of the sample.

Sequenced input: blood. Here the chain combines TRBV29-1 and TRBJ1-2, with TRBD1 perhaps the D gene, on 6 matching bases. The TCR was taken from a human donor in good health. The CDR3 has the sequence CSGEGGDYGYTF. The DNA is as follows: TGCAGCGGGGAGGGGGGGGACTATGGCTACACCTTC.